There are many counts of the clone carrying this TCR beta chain. Its antigen is currently unknown. Sequencing libraries of naive CD8 cells derived from approximately 20,000 to 1,000,000 sorted cells with 10%, 30% or 50% RNA. This sample was included in a study of molecular identifiers for immune sequencing clone quantification. Listed TCR primers and previously described methods were used for bulk TCR libraries. In TCRdb, the PCR reads were re-called with MiXCR into one record per CDR3 protein. The sample has around 94,000 distinct CDR3 sequences; about a third are singletons. V was pared by 3 bases and J by 2 bases, with 8 bases between. This CDR3 spans 14 amino acids. Germline CDR1 MDHEN, CDR2 SYDVKM. Findings and caveats of the study: Whereas clones above 20 RNA copies held under 1% of naive-cell molecules, they held over 97% of effector molecules.

The receptor comes from a human donor in good health. Some libraries in this study had Jurkat cell RNA spiked in. Sequencing used naive CD8+ T cells from blood, with Jurkat cell RNA spiked in. The subset denotes: FACS-sorted CD8+CD4-CCR7+CD45RA+ naive T cells. The chain combines TRBV28 with TRBJ1-3; D perhaps matches TRBD1 (5 bases). CDR3 in amino acids: CASSLAGTGNTIYF. Written as DNA, the CDR3 is TGTGCCAGCAGTTTGGCAGGGACTGGAAACACCATATATTTT.